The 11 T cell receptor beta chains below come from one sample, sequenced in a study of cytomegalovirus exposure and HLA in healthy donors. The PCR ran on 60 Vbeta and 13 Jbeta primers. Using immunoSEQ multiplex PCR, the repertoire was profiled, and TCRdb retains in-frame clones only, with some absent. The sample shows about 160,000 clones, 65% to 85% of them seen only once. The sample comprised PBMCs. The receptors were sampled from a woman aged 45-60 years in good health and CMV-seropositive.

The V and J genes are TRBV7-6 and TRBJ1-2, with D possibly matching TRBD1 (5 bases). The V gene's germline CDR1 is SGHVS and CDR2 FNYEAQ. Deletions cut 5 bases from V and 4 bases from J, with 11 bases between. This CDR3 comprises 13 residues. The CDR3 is CASSPRQFYGYTF. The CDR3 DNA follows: TGTGCCAGCAGCCCCCGACAGTTCTATGGCTACACCTTC.

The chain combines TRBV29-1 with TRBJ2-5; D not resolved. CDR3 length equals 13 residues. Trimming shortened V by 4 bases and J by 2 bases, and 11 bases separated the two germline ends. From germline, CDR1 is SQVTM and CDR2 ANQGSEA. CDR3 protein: CSVVPGPQETQYF. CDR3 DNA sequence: TGCAGCGTTGTCCCAGGCCCTCAAGAGACCCAGTACTTC.

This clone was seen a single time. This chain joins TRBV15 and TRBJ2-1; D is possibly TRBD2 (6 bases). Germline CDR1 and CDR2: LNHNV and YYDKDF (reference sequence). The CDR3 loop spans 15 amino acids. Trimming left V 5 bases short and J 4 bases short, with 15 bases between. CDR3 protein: CATSGTGTVYNEQFF. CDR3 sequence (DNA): TGTGCCACCAGCGGCACCGGGACTGTGTACAATGAGCAGTTCTTC. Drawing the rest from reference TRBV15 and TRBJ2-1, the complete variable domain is DAMVIQNPRYQVTQFGKPVTLSCSQTLNHNVMYWYQQKSSQAPKLLFHYYDKDFNNEADTPDNFQSRRPNTSFCFLDIRSPGLGDTAMYLCATSGTGTVYNEQFFGPGTRLTVL.

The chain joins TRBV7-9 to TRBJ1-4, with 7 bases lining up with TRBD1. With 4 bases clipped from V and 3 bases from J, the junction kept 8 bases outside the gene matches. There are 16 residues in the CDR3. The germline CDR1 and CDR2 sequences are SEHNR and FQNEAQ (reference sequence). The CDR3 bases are TGTGCCAGCAGCTCAAACCGGGACAGCTCTAATGAAAAACTGTTTTTT. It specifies CASSSNRDSSNEKLFF.

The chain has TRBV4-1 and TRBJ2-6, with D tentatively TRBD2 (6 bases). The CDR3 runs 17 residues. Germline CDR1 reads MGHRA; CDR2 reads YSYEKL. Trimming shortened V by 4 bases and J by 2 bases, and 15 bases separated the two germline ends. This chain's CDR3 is CASSPFHAGTGANVLTF. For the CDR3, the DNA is TGCGCCAGCAGCCCCTTCCACGCGGGGACTGGGGCCAACGTCCTGACTTTC.

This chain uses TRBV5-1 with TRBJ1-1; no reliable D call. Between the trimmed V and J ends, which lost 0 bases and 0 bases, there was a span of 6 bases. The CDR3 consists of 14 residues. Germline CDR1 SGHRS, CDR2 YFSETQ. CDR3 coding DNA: TGCGCCAGCAGCTTGGACGGTATGAACACTGAAGCTTTCTTT. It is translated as CASSLDGMNTEAFF.

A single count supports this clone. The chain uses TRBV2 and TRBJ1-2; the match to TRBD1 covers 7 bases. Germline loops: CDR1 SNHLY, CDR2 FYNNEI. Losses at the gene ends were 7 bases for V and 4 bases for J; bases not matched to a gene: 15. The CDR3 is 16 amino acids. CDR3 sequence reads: CASTKEGSRGIYGYTF. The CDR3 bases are TGTGCCAGCACCAAAGAGGGGTCCAGGGGGATCTATGGCTACACCTTC.

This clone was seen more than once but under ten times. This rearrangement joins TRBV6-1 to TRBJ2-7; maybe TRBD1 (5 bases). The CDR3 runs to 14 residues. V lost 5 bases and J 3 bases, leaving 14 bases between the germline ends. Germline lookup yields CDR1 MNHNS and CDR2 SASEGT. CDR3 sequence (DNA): TGTGCCAGCAGTCCCCACGCGCAGGGCTACGAGCAGTACTTC. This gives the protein CASSPHAQGYEQYF.

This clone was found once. CDR3 region: CASSPRGGNTGELFF. CDR3 nucleotide sequence: TGTGCCAGCTCACCGCGAGGGGGGAACACCGGGGAGCTGTTTTTT. The chain couples TRBV18 to TRBJ2-2; D perhaps matches TRBD1 (6 bases). V dropped 3 bases and J dropped 1 base, with 9 bases sitting between them. Germline V gives CDR1 KGHSH, CDR2 LQKENI. The length of the CDR3 is 15 residues.

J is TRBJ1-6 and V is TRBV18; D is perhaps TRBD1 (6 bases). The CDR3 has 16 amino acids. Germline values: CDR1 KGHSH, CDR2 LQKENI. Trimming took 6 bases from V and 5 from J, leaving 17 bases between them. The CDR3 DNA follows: TGTGCCAGCTCGCGACTTTCCCGACAGGATAATTCACCCCTCCACTTT. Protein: CASSRLSRQDNSPLHF.

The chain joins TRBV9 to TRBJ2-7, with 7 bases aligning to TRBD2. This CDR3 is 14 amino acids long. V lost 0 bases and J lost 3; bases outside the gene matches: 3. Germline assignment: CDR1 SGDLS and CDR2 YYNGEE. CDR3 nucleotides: TGTGCCAGCAGCGTAGGGACTAGTCTCTACGAGCAGTACTTC. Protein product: CASSVGTSLYEQYF.